The subject of this entry is one TCR beta chain. This record belongs to a study of blood T cell repertoires in COVID-19. The CDR3 totals 18 residues. The V gene end was trimmed by 3 bases and the J gene end by 5 bases; junction bases not matched to a gene: 11. Per germline, CDR1 ENHRY and CDR2 SYGVKD. Those who participated ranged in age from roughly 18 to 100 years and resided in about two dozen US areas. Before being deemed recovered, Cohort 3 donors had two negative PCRs, clearance, or symptom resolution. Some clones are missing from TCRdb's copy, which holds only in-frame ones; the method was immunoSEQ multiplex PCR. The sample has around 300,000 clones, approximately 92% seen once; the top ten hold around 1.1%.

The sample consisted of PBMCs or T cells enriched from blood (not recorded which). V usage is TRBV10-3 and J usage is TRBJ2-1; 12 nucleotides align to TRBD2. This sequence originates from a woman in her thirties who had recovered from COVID-19. The CDR3 is CAISETLAGGAGNNEQFF. The CDR3 nucleotides are TGTGCCATCAGTGAAACTCTAGCGGGAGGGGCCGGGAACAATGAGCAGTTCTTC.